This T cell receptor (beta chain) was documented in a study of blood T cell repertoires in COVID-19. CDR3 length: 15 amino acids. The germline V gene encodes CDR1 SGHTS and CDR2 YDEGEE. The V end lost 0 bases, the J end lost 4 bases, and 14 bases lay between the germline ends. Only in-frame clones appear in the TCRdb table, and some are missing; sequencing was by immunoSEQ multiplex PCR. This sample has some 26,000 clones; 85% to 90% occur once, and the top ten carry around 4.9%. Sequencing was performed on peripheral blood. The clonotype comes from a man in his sixties or seventies with active COVID-19. V is TRBV5-8 and J is TRBJ2-7, with a tentative D call TRBD2 (5 bases). Here the CDR3 DNA reads TGTGCCAGCAGCTTGGGTACCGGGATCACTTACGAGCAGTACTTC. It translates to CASSLGTGITYEQYF.